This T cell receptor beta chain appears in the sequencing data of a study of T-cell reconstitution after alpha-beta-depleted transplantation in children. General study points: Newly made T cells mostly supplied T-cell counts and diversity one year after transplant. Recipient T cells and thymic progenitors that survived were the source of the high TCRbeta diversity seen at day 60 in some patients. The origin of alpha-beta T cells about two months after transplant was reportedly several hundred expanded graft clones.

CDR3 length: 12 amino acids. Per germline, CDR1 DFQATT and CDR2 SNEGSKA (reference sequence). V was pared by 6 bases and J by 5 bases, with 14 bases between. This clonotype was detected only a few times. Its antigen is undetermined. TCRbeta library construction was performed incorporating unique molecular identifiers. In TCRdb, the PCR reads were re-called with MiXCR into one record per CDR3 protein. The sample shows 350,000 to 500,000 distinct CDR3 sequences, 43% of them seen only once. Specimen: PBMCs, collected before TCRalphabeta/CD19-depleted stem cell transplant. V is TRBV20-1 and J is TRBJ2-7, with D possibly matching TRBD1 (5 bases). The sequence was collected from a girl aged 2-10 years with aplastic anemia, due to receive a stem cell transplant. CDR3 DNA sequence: TGCAGTGCCAACAACCGCAGGGACGAGCAGTACTTC. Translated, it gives CSANNRRDEQYF.